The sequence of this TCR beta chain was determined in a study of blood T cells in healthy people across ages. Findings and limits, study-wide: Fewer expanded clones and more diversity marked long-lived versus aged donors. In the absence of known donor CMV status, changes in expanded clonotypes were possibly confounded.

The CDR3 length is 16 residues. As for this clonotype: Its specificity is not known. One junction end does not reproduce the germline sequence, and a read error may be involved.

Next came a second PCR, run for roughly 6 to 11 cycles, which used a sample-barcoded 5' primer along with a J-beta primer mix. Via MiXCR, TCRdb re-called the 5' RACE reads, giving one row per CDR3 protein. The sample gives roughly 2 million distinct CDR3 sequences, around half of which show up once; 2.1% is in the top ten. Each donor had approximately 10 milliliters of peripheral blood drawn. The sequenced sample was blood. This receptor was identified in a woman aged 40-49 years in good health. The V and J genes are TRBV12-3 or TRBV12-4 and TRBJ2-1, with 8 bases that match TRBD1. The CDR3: CASSLESGPGGNERFF. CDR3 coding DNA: TGTGCCAGCAGTTTAGAGTCGGGGCCAGGGGGCAATGAGCGGTTCTTC.